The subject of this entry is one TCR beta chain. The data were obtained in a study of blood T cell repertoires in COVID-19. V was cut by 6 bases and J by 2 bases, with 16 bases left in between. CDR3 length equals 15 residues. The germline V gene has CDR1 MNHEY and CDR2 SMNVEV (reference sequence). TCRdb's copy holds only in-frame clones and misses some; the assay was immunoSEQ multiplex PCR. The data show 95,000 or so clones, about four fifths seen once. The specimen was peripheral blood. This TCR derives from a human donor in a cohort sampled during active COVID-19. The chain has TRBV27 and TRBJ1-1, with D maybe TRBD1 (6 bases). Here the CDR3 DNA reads TGTGCCAGCAGCAAGAACAGGGCCTTAAACACTGAAGCTTTCTTT. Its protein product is CASSKNRALNTEAFF.